The sequence of this T cell receptor (beta chain) was determined in a study of T cell responses to AZD1222 COVID-19 vaccine. In regard to this clone: Its target is unknown.

TCRdb's copy holds only in-frame clones and misses some; the assay was immunoSEQ multiplex PCR. This sample has over 120,000 clones, with roughly 86% found just once. The study's findings and limits: Compared with day 0, the breadth and depth of the Spike-specific TCR repertoire rose significantly after two doses of AZD1222. Only a handful of AZD1222 recipients were seropositive at baseline. Nearly half of unique spike-specific TCRs reportedly avoided B.1.351 and B.1.1.7 mutated regions. It was only after the peak T cell response that any repertoires were sampled.

CDR3 size: 15 residues. The V and J ends lost 1 base and 7 bases, in that order; junction bases with no gene match: 8. Germline CDR1 is SGHRS and CDR2 is YFSETQ. This receptor was obtained from an adult who received the MenACWY meningococcal vaccine as a control. V is TRBV5-1 and J is TRBJ2-5; 9 bases agree with TRBD2. The sequencing here drew on peripheral blood, taken 28 days after the second dose of the MenACWY control vaccine. CDR3 DNA: TGCGCCAGCAGCTTGCCCGAGACTAGCGGAAGGACCCAGTACTTC. It specifies CASSLPETSGRTQYF.